One and the same sample provided the 18 T cell receptor beta chains below, sequenced in a study of blood T cell repertoires in COVID-19. This table comes from immunoSEQ multiplex PCR, and its TCRdb copy is limited to in-frame clones, with some not included. The data contain 350,000 or so clones, 65% to 90% of them singletons. Sequencing input: PBMCs or T cells enriched from blood (not recorded which). Every receptor here comes from a woman between 35 and 50 years old with acute COVID-19.

There are a few counts of this clone. The chain has TRBV7-9 and TRBJ1-1; D is undetermined. CDR3 size: 12 residues. Trimming left V 5 bases short and J 3 bases short, with 7 bases between. The germline CDR1 and CDR2 sequences are SEHNR and FQNEAQ (reference sequence). As DNA, the CDR3 is TGTGCCAGCAGCCCCCGGGACACTGAAGCTTTCTTT. Residues: CASSPRDTEAFF. The whole variable domain, remainder taken from reference TRBV7-9 and TRBJ1-1, is DTGVSQNPRHKITKRGQNVTFRCDPISEHNRLYWYRQTLGQGPEFLTYFQNEAQLEKSRLLSDRFSAERPKGSFSTLEIQRTEQGDSAMYLCASSPRDTEAFFGQGTRLTVV.

This rearrangement joins TRBV5-6 to TRBJ1-5; D uncertain. In germline, CDR1 is SGHDT, CDR2 YYEEEE. V was clipped by 1 base and J by 3 bases, with 11 bases between them. This CDR3 spans 15 amino acids. CDR3 loop: CASSLRRALNQPQHF. The CDR3 region has the DNA TGTGCCAGCAGCTTGAGGAGGGCTCTCAATCAGCCCCAGCATTTT.

J is TRBJ2-5 and V is TRBV7-9, with 10 bases identical to TRBD1. The germline CDR1 and CDR2 sequences are SEHNR and FQNEAQ (reference sequence). J lost 0 bases, V lost 3 bases, and 1 base had no gene match. The CDR3 has 15 amino acids. CDR3 loop: CASSFDRGHQETQYF. CDR3 coding DNA: TGTGCCAGCAGCTTTGACAGGGGGCACCAAGAGACCCAGTACTTC.

The rearrangement uses TRBV18 and TRBJ2-5, with TRBD1 as a possible D gene (5 bases). V shed 2 bases and J shed 1 base, with 8 bases lying between them. The CDR3 is 14 amino acids. Germline CDR1 and CDR2: KGHSH and LQKENI. The CDR3 DNA follows: TGTGCCAGCTCACCATTGACAGTCCAAGAGACCCAGTACTTC. This translates into CASSPLTVQETQYF.

This chain links TRBV10-3 with TRBJ1-2, with 7 bases fitting TRBD1. Germline CDR1 is ENHRY and CDR2 is SYGVKD. This CDR3 comprises 17 residues. Unmatched junction bases numbered 14, after V lost 6 bases and J lost 1 base. As DNA, the CDR3 is TGTGCCATCAGGGGGGCCGACAGGGCCGGCGGTAACTATGGCTACACCTTC. It yields the protein CAIRGADRAGGNYGYTF.

The chain couples TRBV7-2 to TRBJ1-2; D is undetermined. The CDR3 is 11 amino acids. Germline V CDR1 and CDR2: SGHTA, FQGNSA. V lost 5 bases, J lost 5 bases, and 6 bases lay in between. The CDR3 bases are TGTGCCAGCAGCCCCCTATATGGCTACACCTTC. It translates to CASSPLYGYTF.

V and J are TRBV2 and TRBJ2-3, with 9 bases matching TRBD2. Germline V gene sequence: CDR1 SNHLY, CDR2 FYNNEI. The CDR3 has 15 amino acids. The ends lost 11 bases at V and 0 bases at J; junction bases unmatched: 9. CDR3 amino acids: CAQRGAPPSTDTQYF. In DNA, the CDR3 is TGTGCCCAGCGGGGGGCCCCTCCTAGCACAGATACGCAGTATTTT.

The chain joins TRBV5-4 to TRBJ2-3; weak D call: TRBD1 (5 bases). This CDR3 spans 15 amino acids. Deletions cut 5 bases from V and 1 base from J, with 14 bases between. CDR1 is SGHNT, CDR2 YYREEE, per germline (reference sequence). For the CDR3, the DNA is TGTGCCAGCAGTTTTGAAGGACAACGCACAGATACGCAGTATTTT. This sequence encodes CASSFEGQRTDTQYF. The whole variable domain, filled in from reference TRBV5-4 and TRBJ2-3, reads ETGVTQSPTHLIKTRGQQVTLRCSSQSGHNTVSWYQQALGQGPQFIFQYYREEENGRGNFPPRFSGLQFPNYSSELNVNALELDDSALYLCASSFEGQRTDTQYFGPGTRLTVL.

This clone was picked up one time. The chain has TRBV6-6 and TRBJ2-7, with 9 bases aligning to TRBD1. Germline V gene data show CDR1 as MNHNY and CDR2 as SVGAGI (reference sequence). V gave up 4 bases and J gave up 6 bases; unmatched junction bases: 7. CDR3 length equals 14 residues. DNA for the CDR3: TGTGCCAGCAGTTGGACAGGGGCGGATAGCGAGCAGTACTTC. Translating gives CASSWTGADSEQYF.

The genes are TRBV2 and TRBJ1-1, with D perhaps TRBD1 (6 bases). Trimming removed 6 bases from V and 1 base from J, with 15 bases in between. The germline V gene encodes CDR1 SNHLY and CDR2 FYNNEI. The CDR3 totals 15 residues. The CDR3 DNA follows: TGTGCCAGCAGCCCCCGCGGGGGACAGAACACTGAAGCTTTCTTT. Protein: CASSPRGGQNTEAFF.

The chain recombines TRBV7-9 with TRBJ2-3; D remains ambiguous. This CDR3 spans 16 amino acids. Trimming removed 3 bases from V and 4 bases from J, with 17 bases in between. Germline V gene lookup returns CDR1 SEHNR and CDR2 FQNEAQ (reference sequence). The CDR3: CASSLGLRGQSDTQYF. CDR3 in DNA: TGTGCCAGCAGCTTGGGTCTTCGTGGGCAGTCAGATACGCAGTATTTT.

Regarding this clone: Other DNA sequences in the sample encode the same CDR3. V gene TRBV5-6 combines with J gene TRBJ1-5; D is undetermined. V was pared by 0 bases and J by 3 bases, with 10 bases between. The CDR3 consists of 15 residues. Germline-derived CDR1 and CDR2 are SGHDT and YYEEEE. CDR3: CASSLAGPSNQPQHF. DNA of the CDR3: TGTGCCAGCAGCTTGGCTGGGCCTTCCAATCAGCCCCAGCATTTT.

The chain uses TRBV5-4 and TRBJ1-1; the D is unclear. The V gene lost 1 base and the J gene lost 0 bases, with 7 bases spanning the gap. The CDR3 is 14 amino acids. Per the germline V gene, CDR1 is SGHNT and CDR2 is YYREEE (reference sequence). The CDR3 is CASSLFNVNTEAFF. As DNA, the CDR3 is TGTGCCAGCAGCTTGTTCAATGTGAACACTGAAGCTTTCTTT.

The CDR3 sequence is CASSQGFTKRGSYEQYF. The CDR3 DNA is TGCGCCAGCAGCCAAGGGTTCACGAAAAGGGGGTCCTACGAGCAGTACTTC. V and J are TRBV4-3 and TRBJ2-7; D is possibly TRBD1 (6 bases). Trimming took 1 base from V and 1 from J, leaving 17 bases between them. The CDR3 runs 17 residues. Germline V gene lookup returns CDR1 LGHNA and CDR2 YSLEER.

The rearrangement links TRBV27 to TRBJ1-2, with D perhaps matching TRBD1 (6 bases). The V end lost 0 bases, the J end lost 4 bases, and 6 bases lay between the germline ends. Per germline, CDR1 MNHEY and CDR2 SMNVEV (reference sequence). The CDR3 covers 13 residues. This CDR3 is CASSLSGGYGYTF. CDR3 nucleotide sequence: TGTGCCAGCAGTTTATCAGGGGGCTATGGCTACACCTTC.

V usage is TRBV19 and J usage is TRBJ1-2; TRBD1 is a possible D gene (5 bases). The CDR3 is made up of 14 amino acids. The V and J ends lost 3 bases and 5 bases respectively, with 13 bases between them. Per germline, CDR1 LNHDA and CDR2 SQIVND (reference sequence). The CDR3 reads CASSIRGEAYGYTF. The CDR3 DNA reads as TGTGCCAGTAGTATTAGGGGCGAGGCATATGGCTACACCTTC.

The chain has TRBV7-9 and TRBJ2-2; TRBD1 matches 7 bases. The CDR3 contains 15 residues. The junction had 3 bases not matched to a gene; V was cut back by 1 base and J by 4 bases. The germline CDR1 and CDR2 sequences are SEHNR and FQNEAQ (reference sequence). This CDR3 is CASSLGTGTTGELFF. In DNA, the CDR3 is TGTGCCAGCAGCTTAGGGACAGGCACCACCGGGGAGCTGTTTTTT.

This clone was detected only a few times. The chain carries TRBV7-8 and TRBJ2-7, with 10 bases matching TRBD2. Germline V gene data show CDR1 as SGHVS and CDR2 as FQNEAQ. This CDR3 region has 14 residues. J lost 6 bases, V lost 5 bases, and 7 bases had no gene match. The CDR3 nucleotides are TGTGCCAGCAGCCTCACTAGCGGGATAAGCGAGCAGTACTTC. This translates into CASSLTSGISEQYF. Full variable domain (outside the CDR3, taken from reference TRBV7-8 and TRBJ2-7): GAGVSQSPRYKVAKRGQDVALRCDPISGHVSLFWYQQALGQGPEFLTYFQNEAQLDKSGLPSDRFFAERPEGSVSTLKIQRTQQEDSAVYLCASSLTSGISEQYFGPGTRLTVT.